These 27 T cell receptor beta chains share one sample of origin, sequenced in a study of PD-L1 blockade in urothelial cancer (TCRdb year 2017). The library was built by means of the immunoSEQ multiplex PCR assay. The table comes from immuneACCESS by way of TCRdb, which keeps in-frame sequences with V and J called. Part of the clones is missing from these tables; in studies checked, under half for an unresolved V gene and the rest for unknown reasons. A total of more than 85,000 clones appear in this sample, more than 75% of them only once. Of the sample, 2% to 2.5% falls within the top ten clones. The time point label for this specimen denotes: pretreatment peripheral blood. The source was PBMCs, collected around atezolizumab (anti-PD-L1) treatment. These receptors originate from a man in his 60s with urothelial cancer.

The chain combines TRBV9 with TRBJ2-7; 7 bases agree with TRBD2. Germline CDR1 reads SGDLS; CDR2 reads YYNGEE. Losses at the gene ends were 8 bases for V and 3 bases for J; bases not matched to a gene: 2. CDR3 size: 11 residues. CDR3 sequence: CARPGGYEQYF. The CDR3 region has the DNA TGTGCCAGGCCGGGGGGCTACGAGCAGTACTTC.

The chain links TRBV7-2 to TRBJ2-7; 7 nucleotides line up with TRBD2. In germline, CDR1 is SGHTA, CDR2 FQGNSA. The CDR3 contains 14 residues. V was pared by 6 bases and J by 2 bases, with 7 bases of the junction left unmatched. The CDR3 DNA sequence: TGTGCCAGCAGTCCCGGACTAGAGCCCTACGAGCAGTACTTC. Its protein product is CASSPGLEPYEQYF.

The J gene is TRBJ2-1, the V gene TRBV11-3, with 8 bases matching TRBD1. The CDR3 consists of 16 residues. Trimming removed 3 bases from V and 9 bases from J; junction bases left unmatched: 13. From germline, CDR1 is SGHNT and CDR2 YENEEA. The CDR3 here is CASSFKGQEPWGEQFF. The CDR3 DNA reads as TGTGCCAGCAGCTTCAAGGGACAGGAACCTTGGGGTGAGCAGTTCTTC.

This chain joins TRBV11-3 and TRBJ2-3; TRBD2 matches 8 bases. The CDR3 runs to 15 residues. After removal of 4 bases from V and 2 bases from J, the junction contained 5 bases not matched to a gene. Per germline, CDR1 SGHNT and CDR2 YENEEA. The CDR3 loop is CASSSGLEVTDTQYF. CDR3 DNA: TGTGCCAGCAGCTCGGGACTAGAGGTCACAGATACGCAGTATTTT.

The chain links TRBV6-4 to TRBJ1-1, with D possibly matching TRBD1 (5 bases). This CDR3 has 15 amino acids. V lost 6 bases and J lost 5, with 19 bases in between. Germline CDR1 reads MRHNA; CDR2 reads SNTAGT. Here the CDR3 reads CASRVDGGAPTEAFF. The CDR3 DNA reads as TGTGCCAGCAGAGTTGACGGGGGAGCCCCTACTGAAGCTTTCTTT.

V usage is TRBV4-1 and J usage is TRBJ1-2; 8 positions match TRBD1. J was trimmed by 5 bases and V by 1 base; bases with no gene match: 3. CDR1 is MGHRA and CDR2 is YSYEKL in the germline V gene. This CDR3 has 14 amino acids. This CDR3 reads CASSQGGQEYGYTF. Here the CDR3 DNA reads TGCGCCAGCAGCCAAGGGGGACAGGAATATGGCTACACCTTC.

V gene TRBV28 combines with J gene TRBJ2-7; 7 bases fit TRBD2. Germline CDR1 is MDHEN and CDR2 is SYDVKM. The CDR3 covers 15 residues. Trimming took 7 bases from V and 5 from J; bases not matched to a gene: 14. For the CDR3, the DNA is TGTGCCAGCACCTCAAGTCTGGGGGGGGTAGACGAGCAGTACTTC. Its protein is CASTSSLGGVDEQYF. Drawing the rest from reference TRBV28 and TRBJ2-7, the complete variable domain is DVKVTQSSRYLVKRTGEKVFLECVQDMDHENMFWYRQDPGLGLRLIYFSYDVKMKEKGDIPEGYSVSREKKERFSLILESASTNQTSMYLCASTSSLGGVDEQYFGPGTRLTVT.

This clone was observed once. The chain recombines TRBV5-1 with TRBJ2-1; no clear D. CDR3 length: 13 residues. Trimming shortened V by 4 bases and J by 4 bases, and 9 bases separated the two germline ends. From germline, CDR1 is SGHRS and CDR2 YFSETQ. CDR3 nucleotides: TGCGCCAGCAGCCCCGACTCTTACAATGAGCAGTTCTTC. This sequence encodes CASSPDSYNEQFF.

This chain uses TRBV7-3 with TRBJ2-5, with 14 bases aligning to TRBD2. There are 17 residues in the CDR3. Losses at the gene ends were 6 bases for V and 5 bases for J; bases not matched to a gene: 11. Germline loops: CDR1 SGHTA, CDR2 FQGTGA. CDR3 in amino acids: CASSSGLAGVNPETQYF. In nucleotides, the CDR3 is TGTGCCAGCAGTTCGGGACTAGCGGGAGTGAACCCGGAGACCCAGTACTTC.

This rearrangement joins TRBV29-1 to TRBJ1-2, with D possibly being TRBD1 (5 bases). This CDR3 is 13 amino acids long. From germline, CDR1 is SQVTM and CDR2 ANQGSEA. V was cut by 6 bases and J by 4 bases, with 15 bases left in between. The CDR3 region is CSVASLGLYGYTF. The DNA of the CDR3 is TGCAGCGTCGCTTCGTTGGGACTCTATGGCTACACCTTC. The complete variable domain, with remaining parts taken from reference TRBV29-1 and TRBJ1-2, reads SAVISQKPSRDICQRGTSLTIQCQVDSQVTMMFWYRQQPGQSLTLIATANQGSEATYESGFVIDKFPISRPNLTFSTLTVSNMSPEDSSIYLCSVASLGLYGYTFGSGTRLTVV.

The CDR3 DNA sequence: TGTGCCAGCAGCTTATCCAGGGTTAATGAAAAACTGTTTTTT. It translates to CASSLSRVNEKLFF. V gene TRBV7-2 combines with J gene TRBJ1-4; D is perhaps TRBD1 (5 bases). The CDR3 loop spans 14 amino acids. V lost 2 bases to trimming and J lost 4 bases, with 8 bases between them. CDR1 SGHTA and CDR2 FQGNSA come from the germline V gene.

The CDR3 DNA is TGTGCCAGCAGTTTAAGTCGGAGCACAGATACGCAGTATTTT. The encoded protein is CASSLSRSTDTQYF. The chain couples TRBV28 to TRBJ2-3; D is undetermined. This CDR3 has 14 residues. Germline V lookup: CDR1 MDHEN, CDR2 SYDVKM. Deletions cut 2 bases from V and 0 bases from J, with 6 bases between.

The rearrangement uses TRBV2 and TRBJ2-1; 9 nucleotides match TRBD1. CDR3 length equals 15 residues. V shed 6 bases and J 3 bases; nucleotides not matched to a gene: 6. Per the germline V gene, CDR1 is SNHLY and CDR2 is FYNNEI. CDR3 nucleotides: TGTGCCAGCAGGGTGACAGGGGGAAACTACAATGAGCAGTTCTTC. Translated, it gives CASRVTGGNYNEQFF.

The DNA of the CDR3 is TGTGCCAGCAGCTGGGGACAGGGGAGAAATGAGCAGTTCTTC. Encoded protein: CASSWGQGRNEQFF. The V and J genes are TRBV7-9 and TRBJ2-1, with 10 bases that match TRBD1. The germline V gene encodes CDR1 SEHNR and CDR2 FQNEAQ (reference sequence). Trimming took 4 bases from V and 7 from J; bases not matched to a gene: 4. The CDR3 spans 14 residues.

CDR3 sequence (DNA): TGTGCCAGCAGTCAGCCTGGGAGCTACGAGCAGTACTTC. Translation gives CASSQPGSYEQYF. The chain employs TRBV5-4 and TRBJ2-7; tentatively, D is TRBD2 (5 bases). Per the germline V gene, CDR1 is SGHNT and CDR2 is YYREEE (reference sequence). The CDR3 runs 13 residues. V was pared by 5 bases and J by 3 bases, with 12 bases between.

This clone was recorded a few times. V usage is TRBV30 and J usage is TRBJ1-1; TRBD1 is a possible D gene (6 bases). The CDR3 covers 12 residues. Trimming stripped 4 bases from V and 6 bases from J, with 12 bases between. Germline-derived CDR1 and CDR2 are GTSNPN and SVGIG (reference sequence). CDR3: CAWNRVEAEAFF. The CDR3 DNA follows: TGTGCCTGGAACAGGGTTGAGGCTGAAGCTTTCTTT.

The CDR3 is CASSGTKTGGQFF. CDR3 sequence (DNA): TGTGCCAGCTCAGGGACAAAGACAGGGGGGCAGTTCTTC. This chain joins TRBV6-1 and TRBJ2-1, with TRBD1 identical over 9 bases. The trim removed 8 bases at V and 12 bases at J, leaving 11 bases unmatched. Germline CDR1 reads MNHNS; CDR2 reads SASEGT. The CDR3 has 13 residues.

The V and J genes are TRBV15 and TRBJ1-2; D call uncertain. Between the trimmed V and J ends, which lost 0 bases and 10 bases, there was a span of 12 bases. Germline V lookup: CDR1 LNHNV, CDR2 YYDKDF (reference sequence). This CDR3 is 13 amino acids long. Here the CDR3 reads CATSRDLGNAYTF. DNA for the CDR3: TGTGCCACCAGCAGAGATCTTGGCAACGCCTACACCTTC.

This clone was recorded once. The rearrangement uses TRBV5-1 and TRBJ2-1; the D is unclear. V was shortened by 4 bases and J by 2 bases, with 13 bases between the two germline ends. The germline gives CDR1 SGHRS, CDR2 YFSETQ. The CDR3 is 15 residues long. In DNA, the CDR3 is TGCGCCAGCAGCCCGGAGCGTCGGACCTACAATGAGCAGTTCTTC. Amino acids: CASSPERRTYNEQFF.

The chain combines TRBV4-1 with TRBJ2-1; 9 bases align to TRBD1. Germline-derived CDR1 and CDR2 are MGHRA and YSYEKL. The CDR3 contains 15 residues. Trimming at V came to 1 base and at J to 3 bases, leaving 1 base not matched to a gene. The CDR3 DNA sequence: TGCGCCAGCAGCCAAGTGACAGGGGGCTACAATGAGCAGTTCTTC. Translation: CASSQVTGGYNEQFF.

This clone was picked up a small number of times. Sequence at one end of the junction differs from germline and may be a read error. The V gene is TRBV7-7, the J gene TRBJ2-3; 10 nucleotides line up with TRBD1. Germline V gene sequence: CDR1 SSHAT, CDR2 FNYEAQ (reference sequence). The CDR3 runs to 14 residues. The CDR3 spells CASSFTTGGDTQYF. The CDR3 DNA is TGTGCTAGCAGCTTCACGACAGGGGGCGATACGCAGTATTTT.

This chain links TRBV28 with TRBJ1-5; 7 bases map to TRBD1. The CDR3 covers 19 residues. J gave up 0 bases and V 5 bases, and 16 bases lay outside the gene matches. From germline, CDR1 is MDHEN and CDR2 SYDVKM. For the CDR3, the DNA is TGTGCCAGCAGTCCACAGGGGCACGGATTGGGGTCTAGCAATCAGCCCCAGCATTTT. As protein: CASSPQGHGLGSSNQPQHF.

This clone was seen more than once but under ten times. The CDR3 loop is CASSPGTGGVETQYF. As DNA, the CDR3 is TGTGCCAGCAGCCCTGGGACAGGAGGGGTGGAGACCCAGTACTTC. The V call is TRBV11-3, the J call TRBJ2-5; TRBD1 agrees at 8 bases. V dropped 5 bases and J dropped 5; count of bases not matched to a gene: 10. Germline CDR1 and CDR2: SGHNT and YENEEA. The CDR3 sequence is 15 residues long.

V is TRBV5-1 and J is TRBJ2-2, with D unclear. This CDR3 has 15 amino acids. Trimming cost V 3 bases and J 3 bases, with 12 bases left between them. Germline lookup yields CDR1 SGHRS and CDR2 YFSETQ. CDR3 protein: CASSSYSRDTGELFF. CDR3 DNA: TGCGCCAGCAGCTCGTACTCCCGTGACACCGGGGAGCTGTTTTTT.

V usage is TRBV5-1 and J usage is TRBJ2-3, with D tentatively TRBD1 (7 bases). The germline V and J ends were trimmed by 4 bases and 5 bases, with 20 bases remaining between them. This CDR3 has 16 amino acids. In germline, CDR1 is SGHRS, CDR2 YFSETQ. The CDR3 sequence: CASSQGGLTGGDTQYF. The CDR3, as DNA: TGCGCCAGCAGCCAGGGGGGACTTACCGGGGGAGATACGCAGTATTTT.

This chain joins TRBV28 and TRBJ2-1; TRBD2 aligns across 8 bases. Trimming at V came to 3 bases and at J to 9 bases, leaving 7 bases not matched to a gene. Germline assignment: CDR1 MDHEN and CDR2 SYDVKM. The CDR3 runs 14 residues. CDR3 sequence: CASSFSGGAFEQFF. CDR3 DNA: TGTGCCAGCAGTTTTTCGGGGGGGGCGTTTGAGCAGTTCTTC.

This clone turned up a few times. The chain recombines TRBV18 with TRBJ2-7; 10 nucleotides line up with TRBD1. The CDR3 runs to 17 residues. The V gene's germline CDR1 is KGHSH and CDR2 LQKENI. Trimming took 4 bases from V and 3 from J; bases not matched to a gene: 12. The CDR3 loop reads CASSLQPGQGPLYEQYF. The CDR3 DNA reads TGTGCCAGCTCACTACAACCGGGACAGGGGCCGCTCTACGAGCAGTACTTC. Looking up the rest from reference TRBV18 and TRBJ2-7 gives the full variable domain: NAGVMQNPRHLVRRRGQEARLRCSPMKGHSHVYWYRQLPEEGLKFMVYLQKENIIDESGMPKERFSAEFPKEGPSILRIQQVVRGDSAAYFCASSLQPGQGPLYEQYFGPGTRLTVT.